Each of the 11 T cell receptor beta chains below was sequenced from the same sample in a study of T cells after yellow fever vaccination. TCRdb fed the 5' RACE reads into MiXCR, producing one record per CDR3 protein. The table shows about 45,000 distinct CDR3 sequences, with roughly 7% occurring only once. This material consisted of CD8+ T cells not binding an NS4B(214-222) dextramer, sorted from PBMCs, taken 45 days after the yellow fever booster vaccination. Every receptor here comes from a man aged 25-40 years who received the YFV17D yellow fever vaccine.

At least ten counts were recorded for this clonotype. V gene TRBV5-6 combines with J gene TRBJ2-1; 11 nucleotides align to TRBD2. CDR1 SGHDT and CDR2 YYEEEE come from the germline V gene. This CDR3 comprises 15 residues. Germline trimming cut 2 bases from V and 7 bases from J; bases unmatched to any gene: 5. The CDR3 coding sequence is TGTGCCAGCAGCTTCCTAGCGGGAGGTGCAAATGAGCAGTTCTTC. Its translation is CASSFLAGGANEQFF.

At least ten counts were recorded for this clonotype. J is TRBJ2-1 and V is TRBV24-1; 13 bases fit TRBD2. The CDR3 is 18 residues long. The V gene's germline CDR1 is KGHDR and CDR2 SFDVKD. V lost 6 bases, J lost 0 bases, and 7 bases stayed unmatched. CDR3 protein: CATSPGTSGVSSYNEQFF. The CDR3 bases are TGTGCCACCAGTCCCGGGACTAGCGGGGTTAGCTCCTACAATGAGCAGTTCTTC.

The rearrangement joins TRBV7-2 to TRBJ2-1, with 8 positions matching TRBD1. The CDR3 is 15 amino acids. Germline trimming cut 4 bases from V and 7 bases from J; bases unmatched to any gene: 9. Germline V CDR1 and CDR2: SGHTA, FQGNSA. The CDR3 DNA sequence: TGTGCCAGCAGCTCGGGACAGGTGGCCGGAAATGAGCAGTTCTTC. Translated, it gives CASSSGQVAGNEQFF.

This clonotype showed up many times. V usage is TRBV6-2 or TRBV6-3 and J usage is TRBJ2-3, with 14 nucleotides matching TRBD2. The CDR3 is 21 amino acids. Germline CDR1 reads MNHEY; CDR2 reads SVGEGT. Trimming removed 0 bases from V and 2 bases from J; junction bases left unmatched: 13. CDR3 nucleotide sequence: TGTGCCAGCAGTTACTCGACTGGGACTAGCGGGAGTGTTGCGCCCACAGATACGCAGTATTTT. Translated, it gives CASSYSTGTSGSVAPTDTQYF.

This clonotype turned up a few times. The rearrangement links TRBV5-5 to TRBJ1-1; D gene ambiguous. Trimming shortened V by 0 bases and J by 0 bases, and 6 bases separated the two germline ends. The CDR3 has 14 residues. The V gene's germline CDR1 is SGHKS and CDR2 YYEKEE (reference sequence). The DNA of the CDR3 is TGTGCCAGCAGCTTGGAGGGATTGAACACTGAAGCTTTCTTT. It translates to CASSLEGLNTEAFF.

This clonotype was observed at least ten times. The V gene is TRBV11-2, the J gene TRBJ2-5, with 8 bases fitting TRBD1. The CDR3 is made up of 14 amino acids. Trimming cost V 8 bases and J 5 bases; bases outside gene matches: 10. Germline assignment: CDR1 SGHAT and CDR2 FQNNGV. The CDR3 loop is CASASDRVAETQYF. The CDR3 coding sequence is TGTGCCAGCGCATCGGACAGGGTGGCGGAGACCCAGTACTTC.

This clonotype was seen a handful of times. DNA of the CDR3: TGTGCCAGCAGTTTCGTCGGGACTAGCGGGATATACACAGATACGCAGTATTTT. Protein: CASSFVGTSGIYTDTQYF. The chain joins TRBV12-3 or TRBV12-4 to TRBJ2-3, with 13 bases lining up with TRBD2. CDR3 length: 18 residues. Unmatched junction bases numbered 8, after V lost 3 bases and J lost 2 bases.

This clonotype has at least ten counts. The chain combines TRBV11-2 with TRBJ2-3; 8 bases are a match to TRBD2. The CDR3 has 15 residues. Trimming removed 4 bases from V and 1 base from J; junction bases left unmatched: 4. The V gene's germline CDR1 is SGHAT and CDR2 FQNNGV. The CDR3, as DNA: TGTGCCAGCAGCTCACTAGCGGAGGGCACAGATACGCAGTATTTT. Translation: CASSSLAEGTDTQYF.

This clonotype was seen repeatedly, ten times or more. The chain links TRBV19 to TRBJ2-7; perhaps TRBD2 as D (6 bases). Trimming left V 1 base short and J 4 bases short, with 14 bases between. Looked up from germline, CDR1 is LNHDA and CDR2 is SQIVND (reference sequence). CDR3 length: 15 residues. The CDR3 nucleotides are TGTGCCAGTAGTATAGCGGGAGAAGGGTATTACGAGCAGTACTTC. This encodes CASSIAGEGYYEQYF.

This clonotype was seen at least ten times. The J gene is TRBJ2-3, the V gene TRBV27; 8 bases are a match to TRBD1. Per germline, CDR1 MNHEY and CDR2 SMNVEV (reference sequence). This CDR3 is built from 16 residues. Germline trimming cut 2 bases from V and 6 bases from J; bases unmatched to any gene: 10. The CDR3 loop is CASSLITGQVTDTQYF. Written as DNA, the CDR3 is TGTGCCAGCAGTTTAATTACGGGACAGGTCACGGATACGCAGTATTTT.

This clonotype showed up many times. CDR3 sequence (DNA): TGTGCTAGTGGTTTAGGACCTCGGATGAGGGAGCAGTTCTTC. Translation: CASGLGPRMREQFF. This rearrangement joins TRBV12-5 to TRBJ2-1; D is unresolved. The CDR3 covers 14 residues. Trimming removed 3 bases at V and 10 bases at J, with 16 bases between. Per the germline V gene, CDR1 is LGHNT and CDR2 is FRNRAP.